This T cell receptor beta chain appears in the sequencing data of a study of Graves' ophthalmopathy and Graves' hyperthyroidism. Overall study results and limits: Most clonotypes expanded in thyroid above 0.001 frequency were present in blood too.

Each donor who had ophthalmopathy showed moderate-to-severe activity, a CAS of ≥3, a NOSPECS of ≥4, and a duration under 3 months. Other autoimmune diseases, uncontrolled infections, pregnancy or lactation ruled patients out of participation. As concerns this clonotype: What it binds is not known. A junction end diverges from the germline sequence, so it may reflect a read error.

The CDR3 runs 14 residues. Germline lookup yields CDR1 SEHNR and CDR2 FQNEAQ (reference sequence). Researchers took RNA transcripts and amplified TCR beta CDR3 regions from them. The first-round RT-PCR employed HTBI primers together with the Qiagen OneStep RT-PCR kit. A multiplex PCR was then performed as the second round. TCRdb re-analysed the multiplex PCR reads in MiXCR, keeping a single row per CDR3 protein. The top ten clones hold approximately 9.1% of a sample with about 210,000 distinct CDR3 sequences, around 28% of them seen once. The chain employs TRBV7-9 and TRBJ2-5, with TRBD2 matching over 8 bases. The TCR comes from a man aged 50 or older with Graves' ophthalmopathy. Specimen: peripheral blood. CDR3 coding DNA: TGTGCCAGCAGCATAGCGGGGATACAAGAGACCCAGTACTTC. Protein: CASSIAGIQETQYF.